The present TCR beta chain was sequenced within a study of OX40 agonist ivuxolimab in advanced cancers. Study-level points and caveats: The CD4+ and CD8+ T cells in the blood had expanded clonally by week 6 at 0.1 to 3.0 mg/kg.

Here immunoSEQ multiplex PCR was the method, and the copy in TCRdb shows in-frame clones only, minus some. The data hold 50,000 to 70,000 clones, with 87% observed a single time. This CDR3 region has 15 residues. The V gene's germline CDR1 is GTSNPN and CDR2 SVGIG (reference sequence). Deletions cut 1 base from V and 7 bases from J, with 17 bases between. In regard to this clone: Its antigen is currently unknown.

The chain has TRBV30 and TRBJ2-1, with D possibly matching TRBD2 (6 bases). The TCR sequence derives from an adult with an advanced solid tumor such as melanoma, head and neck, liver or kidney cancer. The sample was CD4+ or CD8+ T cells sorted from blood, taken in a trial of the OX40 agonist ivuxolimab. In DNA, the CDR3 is TGTGCCTGGAGTGAGACCGGGACTGCGGGGAATGAGCAGTTCTTC. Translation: CAWSETGTAGNEQFF.